This entry describes one T cell receptor (beta chain). Its antigen is currently unknown. Trimming took off 4 bases at V and 1 base at J, with 13 bases between the two ends. Germline V CDR1 and CDR2: SGHNT, YYREEE (reference sequence). The CDR3 is made up of 15 amino acids. This entry comes from a study of cytomegalovirus exposure and HLA in healthy donors. Points from the study as a whole: Earlier analysis yielded a pattern in which most TCR beta V segments were productive about 87% or about 30% of the time. A later analysis showed HLA-associated TCR beta chains outstripping equally common others in clonal expansion. Cytomegalovirus-associated status was assigned to 150 or so TCR beta chains.

All donors participated as healthy donors of bone marrow. This PCR relied on a set of 60 Vbeta primers and 13 Jbeta primers. Sequencing used immunoSEQ multiplex PCR; TCRdb keeps in-frame clones, though not all of them. The sample lists more than 70,000 clones; 76% were seen once. This rearrangement joins TRBV5-4 to TRBJ2-3, with D perhaps matching TRBD1 (5 bases). Input material: PBMCs. The receptor was isolated from a man aged 30 to 45 in good health and CMV-seropositive. The CDR3 DNA follows: TGTGCCAGCAGCAAAAAAAGGGGTGGCACAGATACGCAGTATTTT. Translated, it gives CASSKKRGGTDTQYF.